This is a list of T cell receptor beta chains from one sample in a study of T cells in Graves' hyperthyroidism and ophthalmopathy. TCRdb independently ran MiXCR on the multiplex PCR reads; one entry per CDR3 protein. The repertoire holds around 700,000 distinct CDR3 sequences, 18% seen once, with roughly a sixth in the top ten. Sequenced: blood. Receptors were obtained from a woman in her fifties or sixties with Graves' hyperthyroidism that later progressed to Graves' ophthalmopathy. The CDR3 runs from the conserved cysteine through the conserved F or W. Each record gives: CDR3 length, clone size, D gene, V gene, J gene, CDR3 protein, CDR3 DNA. The D gene is left open where the match is weak. Rows give clone size only sometimes, using once, few, many, or a class for an expanded clone.

CDR3 length: 16; clone size: many; D gene: TRBD1; V gene: TRBV20-1; J gene: TRBJ1-3; CDR3 protein: CSAQPLTGGSGNTIYF; CDR3 DNA: TGCAGTGCGCAACCATTGACAGGGGGCTCAGGAAACACCATATATTTT
CDR3 length: 15; clone size: many; D gene: -; V gene: TRBV18; J gene: TRBJ2-3; CDR3 protein: CASSPMVQSTDTQYF; CDR3 DNA: TGTGCCAGCTCACCAATGGTACAGAGCACAGATACGCAGTATTTT
CDR3 length: 16; clone size: -; D gene: TRBD1; V gene: TRBV9; J gene: TRBJ2-2; CDR3 protein: CASSDDRGAVPGELFF; CDR3 DNA: TGTGCCAGCAGCGACGACAGGGGCGCGGTTCCCGGGGAGCTGTTTTTT
CDR3 length: 15; clone size: few; D gene: -; V gene: TRBV5-1; J gene: TRBJ1-6; CDR3 protein: CASSLDTGNNSPLHF; CDR3 DNA: TGCGCCAGCAGCTTGGATACAGGGAATAATTCACCCCTCCACTTT
CDR3 length: 17; clone size: many; D gene: TRBD1; V gene: TRBV3-1; J gene: TRBJ2-1; CDR3 protein: CASSQEWGTGHTDEQFF; CDR3 DNA: TGTGCCAGCAGCCAAGAATGGGGGACAGGGCATACGGATGAGCAGTTCTTC
CDR3 length: 13; clone size: many; D gene: -; V gene: TRBV5-1; J gene: TRBJ1-4; CDR3 protein: CASTDGSNEKLFF; CDR3 DNA: TGCGCCAGCACGGACGGATCTAATGAAAAACTGTTTTTT
CDR3 length: 19; clone size: -; D gene: -; V gene: TRBV6-9; J gene: TRBJ2-1; CDR3 protein: CASSLLPFQVARFYNEQFF; CDR3 DNA: TGTGCCAGCAGTTTACTACCGTTCCAGGTTGCCCGTTTCTACAATGAGCAGTTCTTC
CDR3 length: 15; clone size: -; D gene: TRBD1; V gene: TRBV19; J gene: TRBJ1-2; CDR3 protein: CASSNRDSALAGYTF; CDR3 DNA: TGTGCCAGTAGTAACCGGGACAGCGCTTTGGCAGGCTACACCTTC
CDR3 length: 15; clone size: -; D gene: -; V gene: TRBV6-2/TRBV6-3; J gene: TRBJ1-3; CDR3 protein: CASREPRTSGNTIYF; CDR3 DNA: TGTGCCAGCAGGGAACCTAGGACTTCTGGAAACACCATATATTTT
CDR3 length: 15; clone size: -; D gene: -; V gene: TRBV24-1; J gene: TRBJ2-2; CDR3 protein: CATSDYRAYTGELFF; CDR3 DNA: TGTGCCACCAGTGATTACAGGGCGTACACCGGGGAGCTGTTTTTT
CDR3 length: 14; clone size: -; D gene: -; V gene: TRBV20-1; J gene: TRBJ1-4; CDR3 protein: CSARDSGGNEKLFF; CDR3 DNA: TGCAGTGCTAGAGACTCAGGTGGTAATGAAAAACTGTTTTTT
CDR3 length: 14; clone size: few; D gene: TRBD1; V gene: TRBV24-1; J gene: TRBJ1-5; CDR3 protein: CATNRTGGPQPQHF; CDR3 DNA: TGTGCCACTAACCGGACAGGGGGCCCTCAGCCCCAGCATTTT
CDR3 length: 15; clone size: many; D gene: -; V gene: TRBV7-9; J gene: TRBJ2-1; CDR3 protein: CASKTSGGPYNEQFF; CDR3 DNA: TGTGCCAGCAAAACCTCCGGGGGGCCCTACAATGAGCAGTTCTTC
CDR3 length: 14; clone size: many; D gene: TRBD1; V gene: TRBV7-8; J gene: TRBJ2-3; CDR3 protein: CASSPGQGTDTQYF; CDR3 DNA: TGTGCCAGCAGCCCAGGACAGGGCACAGATACGCAGTATTTT
CDR3 length: 16; clone size: -; D gene: -; V gene: TRBV6-1; J gene: TRBJ1-2; CDR3 protein: CASSTMGGEANYGYTF; CDR3 DNA: TGTGCCAGCAGTACGATGGGGGGTGAGGCTAACTATGGCTACACCTTC
CDR3 length: 16; clone size: -; D gene: -; V gene: TRBV15; J gene: TRBJ1-4; CDR3 protein: CATSRGAMRTNEKLFF; CDR3 DNA: TGTGCCACCAGCCGGGGTGCAATGAGGACTAATGAAAAACTGTTTTTT
CDR3 length: 16; clone size: -; D gene: -; V gene: TRBV6-2/TRBV6-3; J gene: TRBJ2-5; CDR3 protein: CASSSPRKAAQETQYF; CDR3 DNA: TGTGCCAGCAGTTCCCCTCGTAAAGCGGCTCAAGAGACCCAGTACTTC